This T cell receptor (beta chain) appears in the sequencing data of a study of cytotoxic CD8 clonotypes in ibrutinib-treated CLL. Study background: The study recorded mean values of approximately 260,000 productive templates and 100,000 or so productive rearrangements per sample. The study's findings and limits: Before falling back toward baseline at progression, clonality had risen at the time of ibrutinib response.

The CDR3 is 15 residues long. V dropped 8 bases and J dropped 1; count of bases not matched to a gene: 5. Germline V gene lookup returns CDR1 MRHNA and CDR2 SNTAGT. Genomic DNA in a quantity of about 2 micrograms was derived from cryopreserved PBMCs for TCR beta libraries. Data came from immunoSEQ multiplex PCR; TCRdb stores just in-frame clones and leaves some out. This table holds about 130,000 clones, under 90% found once. Worth noting for this clone: The target antigen is unknown.

This chain uses TRBV6-4 with TRBJ2-3, with 11 bases fitting TRBD2. The sequence was collected from a human donor with chronic lymphocytic leukemia. The sequenced sample was PBMCs, obtained after 24 months of ibrutinib treatment. Here the CDR3 DNA reads TGTGCCAGCCGAATGACTAGCGGGGGCACAGATACGCAGTATTTT. Protein sequence: CASRMTSGGTDTQYF.